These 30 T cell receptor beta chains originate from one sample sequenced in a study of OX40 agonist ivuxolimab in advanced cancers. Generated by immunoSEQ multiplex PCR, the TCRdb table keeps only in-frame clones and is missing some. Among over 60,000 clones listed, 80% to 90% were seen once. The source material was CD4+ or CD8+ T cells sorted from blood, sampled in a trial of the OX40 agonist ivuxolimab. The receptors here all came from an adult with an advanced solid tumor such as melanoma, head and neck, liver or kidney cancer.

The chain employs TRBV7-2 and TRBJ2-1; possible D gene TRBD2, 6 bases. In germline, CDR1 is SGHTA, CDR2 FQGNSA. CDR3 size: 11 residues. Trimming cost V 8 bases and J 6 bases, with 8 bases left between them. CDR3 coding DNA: TGTGCCAGCGCCGGGGGCAATGAGCAGTTCTTC. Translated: CASAGGNEQFF. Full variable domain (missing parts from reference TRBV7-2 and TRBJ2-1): GAGVSQSPSNKVTEKGKDVELRCDPISGHTALYWYRQSLGQGLEFLIYFQGNSAPDKSGLPSDRFSAERTGGSVSTLTIQRTQQEDSAVYLCASAGGNEQFFGPGTRLTVL.

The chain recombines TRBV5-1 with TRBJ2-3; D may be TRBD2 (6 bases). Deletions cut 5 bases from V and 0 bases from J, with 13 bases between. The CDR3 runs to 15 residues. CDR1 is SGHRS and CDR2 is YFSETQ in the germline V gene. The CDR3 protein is CASREGGLSTDTQYF. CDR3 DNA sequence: TGCGCCAGCAGGGAGGGAGGTCTTAGCACAGATACGCAGTATTTT.

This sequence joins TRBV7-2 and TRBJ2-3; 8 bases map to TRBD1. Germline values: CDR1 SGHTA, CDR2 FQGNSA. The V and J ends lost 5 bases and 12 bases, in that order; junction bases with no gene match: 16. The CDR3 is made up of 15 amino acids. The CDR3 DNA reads TGTGCCAGCAGCATAGGGACAGGACTGATATATTCCCAGTATTTT. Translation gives CASSIGTGLIYSQYF.

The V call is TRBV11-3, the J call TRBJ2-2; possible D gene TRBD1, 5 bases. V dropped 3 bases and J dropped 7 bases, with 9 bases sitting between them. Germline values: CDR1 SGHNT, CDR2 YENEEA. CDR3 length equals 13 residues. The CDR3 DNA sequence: TGTGCCAGCAGCTTCGCAGGGATCGGGGAGCTGTTTTTT. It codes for CASSFAGIGELFF. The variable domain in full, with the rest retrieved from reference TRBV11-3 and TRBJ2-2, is EAGVVQSPRYKIIEKKQPVAFWCNPISGHNTLYWYLQNLGQGPELLIRYENEEAVDDSQLPKDRFSAERLKGVDSTLKIQPAELGDSAVYLCASSFAGIGELFFGEGSRLTVL.

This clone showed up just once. DNA of the CDR3: TGTGCCAGCTCACCCGTACCGGCTACTAGCGGGTACTCCTACGAGCAGTACTTC. Translating it yields CASSPVPATSGYSYEQYF. The chain links TRBV18 to TRBJ2-7; the match to TRBD2 covers 9 bases. This CDR3 comprises 18 residues. Germline V gene data show CDR1 as KGHSH and CDR2 as LQKENI. Unmatched junction bases numbered 12, after V lost 3 bases and J lost 0 bases.

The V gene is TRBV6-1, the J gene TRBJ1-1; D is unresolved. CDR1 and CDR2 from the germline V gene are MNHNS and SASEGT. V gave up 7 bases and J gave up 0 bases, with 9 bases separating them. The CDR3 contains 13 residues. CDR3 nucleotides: TGTGCCAGCAAAAGGCGGTTGAACACTGAAGCTTTCTTT. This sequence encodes CASKRRLNTEAFF.

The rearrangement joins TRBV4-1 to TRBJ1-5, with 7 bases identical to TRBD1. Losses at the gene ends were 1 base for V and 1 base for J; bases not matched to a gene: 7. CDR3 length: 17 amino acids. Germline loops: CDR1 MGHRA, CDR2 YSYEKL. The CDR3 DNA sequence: TGCGCCAGCAGCCAAGCCCTCCAGGGGGTGAGCAATCAGCCCCAGCATTTT. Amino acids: CASSQALQGVSNQPQHF.

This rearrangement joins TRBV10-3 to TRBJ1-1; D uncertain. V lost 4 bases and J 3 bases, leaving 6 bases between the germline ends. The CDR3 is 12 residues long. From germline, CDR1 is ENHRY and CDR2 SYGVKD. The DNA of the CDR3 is TGTGCCATCAGTGGTGTATACACTGAAGCTTTCTTT. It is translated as CAISGVYTEAFF.

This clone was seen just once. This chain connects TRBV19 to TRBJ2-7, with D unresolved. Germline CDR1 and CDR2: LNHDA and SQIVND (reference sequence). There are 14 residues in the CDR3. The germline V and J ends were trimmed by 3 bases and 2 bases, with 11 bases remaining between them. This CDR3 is CASSMGQATYEQYF. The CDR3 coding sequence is TGTGCCAGTAGTATGGGTCAGGCAACCTACGAGCAGTACTTC. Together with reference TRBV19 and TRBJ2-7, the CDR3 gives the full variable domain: DGGITQSPKYLFRKEGQNVTLSCEQNLNHDAMYWYRQDPGQGLRLIYYSQIVNDFQKGDIAEGYSVSREKKESFPLTVTSAQKNPTAFYLCASSMGQATYEQYFGPGTRLTVT.

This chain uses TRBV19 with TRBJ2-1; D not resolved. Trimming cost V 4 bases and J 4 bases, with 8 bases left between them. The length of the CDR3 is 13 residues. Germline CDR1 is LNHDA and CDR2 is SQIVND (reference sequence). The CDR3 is CASSSTTYNEQFF. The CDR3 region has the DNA TGTGCCAGTAGTAGCACGACTTACAATGAGCAGTTCTTC.

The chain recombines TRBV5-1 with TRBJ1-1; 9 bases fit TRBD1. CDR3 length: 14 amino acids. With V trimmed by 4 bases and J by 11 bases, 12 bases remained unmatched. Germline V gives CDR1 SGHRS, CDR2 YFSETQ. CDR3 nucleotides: TGCGCCAGCAGCCCTACCGGACAGGGGCTGGGGGCTTTCTTT. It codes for CASSPTGQGLGAFF.

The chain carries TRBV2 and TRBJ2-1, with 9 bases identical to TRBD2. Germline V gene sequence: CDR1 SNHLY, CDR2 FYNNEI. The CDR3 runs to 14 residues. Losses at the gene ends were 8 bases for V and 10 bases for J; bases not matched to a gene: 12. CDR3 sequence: CASLGLAGNSEQFF. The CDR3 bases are TGTGCCAGCCTGGGCCTAGCGGGAAATTCAGAGCAGTTCTTC.

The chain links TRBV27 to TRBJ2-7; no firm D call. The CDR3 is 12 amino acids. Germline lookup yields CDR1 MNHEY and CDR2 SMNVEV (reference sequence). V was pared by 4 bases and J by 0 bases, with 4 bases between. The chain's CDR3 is CASSSNSYEQYF. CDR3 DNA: TGTGCCAGCAGTTCAAACTCCTACGAGCAGTACTTC.

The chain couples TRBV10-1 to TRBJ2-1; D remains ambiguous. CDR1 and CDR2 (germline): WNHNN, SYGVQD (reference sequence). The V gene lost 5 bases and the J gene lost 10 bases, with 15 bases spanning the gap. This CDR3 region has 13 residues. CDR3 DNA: TGCGCCAGCAGTATATATTTGGCGGAAGAGCAGTTCTTC. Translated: CASSIYLAEEQFF.

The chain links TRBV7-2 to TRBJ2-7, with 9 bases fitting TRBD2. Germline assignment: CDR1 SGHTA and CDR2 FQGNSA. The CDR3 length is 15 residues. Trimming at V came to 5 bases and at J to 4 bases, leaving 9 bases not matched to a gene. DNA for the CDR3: TGTGCCAGCAGCCCCGGGGGTAGCGGGAGTTACGAGCAGTACTTC. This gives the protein CASSPGGSGSYEQYF.

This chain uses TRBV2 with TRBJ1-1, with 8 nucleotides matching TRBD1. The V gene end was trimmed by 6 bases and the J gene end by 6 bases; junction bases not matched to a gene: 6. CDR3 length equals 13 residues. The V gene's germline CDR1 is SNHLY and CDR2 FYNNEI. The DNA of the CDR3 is TGTGCCAGCAGCGGACAGGGAGGTGCTGAAGCTTTCTTT. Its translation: CASSGQGGAEAFF.

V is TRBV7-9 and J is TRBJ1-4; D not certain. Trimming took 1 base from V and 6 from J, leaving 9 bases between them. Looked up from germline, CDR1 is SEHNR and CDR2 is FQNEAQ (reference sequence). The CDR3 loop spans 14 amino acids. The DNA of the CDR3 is TGTGCCAGCAGCTTAGATCGCTGGGATGAAAAACTGTTTTTT. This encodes CASSLDRWDEKLFF.

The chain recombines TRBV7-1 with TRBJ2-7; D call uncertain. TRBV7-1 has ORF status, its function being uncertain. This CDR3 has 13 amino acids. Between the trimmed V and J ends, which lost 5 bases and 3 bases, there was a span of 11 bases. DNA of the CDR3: TGTGCCAGCAGCCCCTACCCGAACTACGAGCAGTACTTC. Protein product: CASSPYPNYEQYF.

The CDR3 sequence: CASSRQAGGPDGEQFF. The DNA for the CDR3 is TGCGCCAGCAGCCGTCAGGCGGGAGGGCCTGACGGTGAGCAGTTCTTC. This rearrangement joins TRBV4-3 to TRBJ2-1, with 9 bases aligning to TRBD2. CDR1 LGHNA and CDR2 YSLEER come from the germline V gene. This CDR3 is built from 16 residues. Trimming at V came to 4 bases and at J to 9 bases, leaving 13 bases not matched to a gene.

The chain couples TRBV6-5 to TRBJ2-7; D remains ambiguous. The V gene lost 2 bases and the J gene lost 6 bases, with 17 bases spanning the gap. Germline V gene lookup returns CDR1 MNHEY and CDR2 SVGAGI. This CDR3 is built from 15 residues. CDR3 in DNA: TGTGCCAGCAGTTACAGGCCTTCTGCCTGGGGCGAGCAGTACTTC. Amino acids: CASSYRPSAWGEQYF.

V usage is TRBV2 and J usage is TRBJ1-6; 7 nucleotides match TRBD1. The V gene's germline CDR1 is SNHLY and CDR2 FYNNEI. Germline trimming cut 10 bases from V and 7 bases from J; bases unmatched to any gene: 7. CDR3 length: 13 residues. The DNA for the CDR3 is TGTGCCATTACGGGACAGCAAAATTCACCCCTCCACTTT. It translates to CAITGQQNSPLHF.

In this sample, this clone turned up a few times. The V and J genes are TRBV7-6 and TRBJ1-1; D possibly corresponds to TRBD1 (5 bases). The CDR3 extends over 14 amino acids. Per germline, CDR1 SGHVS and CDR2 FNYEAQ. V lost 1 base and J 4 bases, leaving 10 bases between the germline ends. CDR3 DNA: TGTGCCAGCAGCTTAGAATTAGGGGTCACTGAAGCTTTCTTT. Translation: CASSLELGVTEAFF.

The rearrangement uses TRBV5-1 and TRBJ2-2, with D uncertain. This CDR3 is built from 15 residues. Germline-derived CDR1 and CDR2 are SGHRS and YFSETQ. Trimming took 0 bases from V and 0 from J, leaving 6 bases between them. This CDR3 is CASSLVWANTGELFF. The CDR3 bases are TGCGCCAGCAGCTTGGTCTGGGCGAACACCGGGGAGCTGTTTTTT.

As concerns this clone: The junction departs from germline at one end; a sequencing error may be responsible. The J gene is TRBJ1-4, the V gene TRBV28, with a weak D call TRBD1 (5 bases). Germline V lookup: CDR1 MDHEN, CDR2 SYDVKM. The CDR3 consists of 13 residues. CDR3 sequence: CAGSHPGWEKLFF. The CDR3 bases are TGTGCCGGCAGCCACCCAGGGTGGGAAAAACTGTTTTTT.

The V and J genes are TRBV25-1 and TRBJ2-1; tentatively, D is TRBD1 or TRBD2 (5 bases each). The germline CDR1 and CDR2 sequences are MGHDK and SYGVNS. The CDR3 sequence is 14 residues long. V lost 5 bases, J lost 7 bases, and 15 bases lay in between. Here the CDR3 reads CASSRTARGNEQFF. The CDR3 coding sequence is TGTGCCAGCAGTCGGACCGCGAGGGGTAATGAGCAGTTCTTC. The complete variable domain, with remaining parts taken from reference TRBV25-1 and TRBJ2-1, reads EADIYQTPRYLVIGTGKKITLECSQTMGHDKMYWYQQDPGMELHLIHYSYGVNSTEKGDLSSESTVSRIRTEHFPLTLESARPSHTSQYLCASSRTARGNEQFFGPGTRLTVL.

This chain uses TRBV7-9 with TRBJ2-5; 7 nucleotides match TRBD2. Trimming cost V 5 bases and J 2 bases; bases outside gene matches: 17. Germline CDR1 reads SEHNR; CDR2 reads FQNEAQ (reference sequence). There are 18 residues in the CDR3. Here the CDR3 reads CASSPIAGPKKVQETQYF. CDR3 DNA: TGTGCCAGCAGCCCCATAGCGGGCCCTAAGAAGGTGCAAGAGACCCAGTACTTC.

For the CDR3, the DNA is TGTGCCAGTATCCGGGGGAGCTCCTACAATGAGCAGTTCTTC. Its translation: CASIRGSSYNEQFF. The rearrangement uses TRBV19 and TRBJ2-1, with a tentative D call TRBD2 (6 bases). V was trimmed by 7 bases and J by 0 bases, leaving 10 bases between them. There are 14 residues in the CDR3. Germline V gives CDR1 LNHDA, CDR2 SQIVND (reference sequence).

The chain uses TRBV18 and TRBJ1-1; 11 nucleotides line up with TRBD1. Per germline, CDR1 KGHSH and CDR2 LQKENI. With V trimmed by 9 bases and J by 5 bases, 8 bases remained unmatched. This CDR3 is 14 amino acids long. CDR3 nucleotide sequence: TGTGCCAGTTTCGCCGGGACAGGGGGGACTGAAGCTTTCTTT. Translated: CASFAGTGGTEAFF.

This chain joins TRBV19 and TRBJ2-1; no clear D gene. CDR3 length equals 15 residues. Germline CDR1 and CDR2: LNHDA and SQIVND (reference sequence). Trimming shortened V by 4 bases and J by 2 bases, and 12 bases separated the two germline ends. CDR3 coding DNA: TGTGCCAGTAGTAACGGGCCGAATACCTACAATGAGCAGTTCTTC. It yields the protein CASSNGPNTYNEQFF.

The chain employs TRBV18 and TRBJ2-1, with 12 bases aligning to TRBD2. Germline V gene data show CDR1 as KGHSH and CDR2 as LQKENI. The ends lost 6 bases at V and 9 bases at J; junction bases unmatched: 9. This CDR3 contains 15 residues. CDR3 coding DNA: TGTGCCAGCTCCCCGACTAGCGGGAGATTTACTGAGCAGTTCTTC. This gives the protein CASSPTSGRFTEQFF. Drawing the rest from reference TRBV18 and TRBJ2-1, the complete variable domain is NAGVMQNPRHLVRRRGQEARLRCSPMKGHSHVYWYRQLPEEGLKFMVYLQKENIIDESGMPKERFSAEFPKEGPSILRIQQVVRGDSAAYFCASSPTSGRFTEQFFGPGTRLTVL.